The subject of this entry is one T cell receptor (beta chain). The sample is drawn from a study of radiotherapy plus CTLA-4 blockade in lung cancer. Data came from immunoSEQ multiplex PCR; TCRdb stores just in-frame clones and leaves some out. The data show fewer than 95,000 clones, 83% seen once. CDR1 MDHEN and CDR2 SYDVKM come from the germline V gene. The CDR3 sequence is 15 residues long. V was shortened by 2 bases and J by 0 bases, with 10 bases between the two germline ends. The chain is built from TRBV28 and TRBJ1-2, with D perhaps TRBD1 (6 bases). The origin of this receptor is a human donor with non-small cell lung cancer who had stable disease on radiotherapy plus ipilimumab. This sample comprised peripheral blood, obtained from a patient treated with radiotherapy plus ipilimumab. The CDR3 DNA reads TGTGCCAGCAGTTTAGGGGGCACAACTAACTATGGCTACACCTTC. Residues: CASSLGGTTNYGYTF.